This record concerns one T cell receptor beta chain sequence. This sample stems from a study of blood T cell repertoires in COVID-19. Study background: Researchers got acute and convalescent COVID-19 samples from the United States, Italy and Spain. Sample material is recorded as cDNA or gDNA derived from T cells, B-cell-depleted T cells, or PBMCs.

The length of the CDR3 is 16 residues. The V gene lost 3 bases and the J gene lost 0 bases, with 11 bases spanning the gap. Germline CDR1 SNHLY, CDR2 FYNNEI. Original processing notes: Estimated nucleated cell counts came from reference gene primer amplification. The data were produced by immunoSEQ multiplex PCR, yet TCRdb's version contains in-frame clones alone and is incomplete. That table is the source of V, J and clone size, and D and trimming were worked out from the DNA. The sample records 99,000 or so clones, under 80% being singletons. The source material was peripheral blood. The receptor comes from a woman between 65 and 79 years old with acute or convalescent COVID-19. The gene calls are TRBV2 and TRBJ1-4; unclear D gene. The CDR3 sequence is CASSEFQIATNEKLFF. Written as DNA, the CDR3 is TGTGCCAGCAGTGAGTTTCAGATTGCAACTAATGAAAAACTGTTTTTT.